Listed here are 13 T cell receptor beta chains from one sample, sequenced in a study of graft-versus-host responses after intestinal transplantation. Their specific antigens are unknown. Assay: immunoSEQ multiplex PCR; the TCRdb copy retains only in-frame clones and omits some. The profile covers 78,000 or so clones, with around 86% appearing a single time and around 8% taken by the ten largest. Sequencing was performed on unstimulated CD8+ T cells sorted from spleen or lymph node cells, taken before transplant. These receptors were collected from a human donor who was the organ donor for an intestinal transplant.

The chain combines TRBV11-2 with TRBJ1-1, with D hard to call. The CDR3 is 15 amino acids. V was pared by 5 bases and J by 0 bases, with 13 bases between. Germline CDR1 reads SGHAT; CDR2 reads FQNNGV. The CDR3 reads CASSPLRTMNTEAFF. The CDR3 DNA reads TGTGCCAGCAGCCCTCTGCGGACTATGAACACTGAAGCTTTCTTT.

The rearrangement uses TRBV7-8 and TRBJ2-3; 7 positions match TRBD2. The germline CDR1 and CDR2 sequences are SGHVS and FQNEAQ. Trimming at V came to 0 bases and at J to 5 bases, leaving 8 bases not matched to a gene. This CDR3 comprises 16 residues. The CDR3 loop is CASSLAPYSGEDTQYF. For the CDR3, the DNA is TGTGCCAGCAGCTTAGCGCCGTACAGCGGGGAAGATACGCAGTATTTT.

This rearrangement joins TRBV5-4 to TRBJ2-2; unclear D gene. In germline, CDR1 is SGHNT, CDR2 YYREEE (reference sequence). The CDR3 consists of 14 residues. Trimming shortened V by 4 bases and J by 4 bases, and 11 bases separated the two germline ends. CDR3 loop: CASSPGSSTGELFF. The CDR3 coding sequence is TGTGCCAGCAGCCCCGGGTCTAGCACCGGGGAGCTGTTTTTT.

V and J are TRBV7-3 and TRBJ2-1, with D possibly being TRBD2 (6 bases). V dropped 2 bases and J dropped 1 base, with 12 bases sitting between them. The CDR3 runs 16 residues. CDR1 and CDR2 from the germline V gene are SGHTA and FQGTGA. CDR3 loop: CASSLSGDVSYNEQFF. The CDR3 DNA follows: TGTGCCAGCAGCTTATCGGGGGATGTATCCTACAATGAGCAGTTCTTC.

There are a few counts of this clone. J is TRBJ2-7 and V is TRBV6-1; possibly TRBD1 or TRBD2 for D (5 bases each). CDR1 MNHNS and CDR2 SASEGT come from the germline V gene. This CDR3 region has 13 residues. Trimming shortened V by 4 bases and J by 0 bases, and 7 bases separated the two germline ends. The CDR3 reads CASSAGRSYEQYF. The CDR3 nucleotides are TGTGCCAGCAGTGCGGGGCGCTCCTACGAGCAGTACTTC.

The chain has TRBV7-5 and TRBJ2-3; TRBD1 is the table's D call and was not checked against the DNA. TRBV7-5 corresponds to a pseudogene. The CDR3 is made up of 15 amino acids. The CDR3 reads CARLTLSRCTDTQYF. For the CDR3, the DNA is TGTGCCAGACTAACCCTGAGCAGGTGCACAGATACGCAGTATTTT.

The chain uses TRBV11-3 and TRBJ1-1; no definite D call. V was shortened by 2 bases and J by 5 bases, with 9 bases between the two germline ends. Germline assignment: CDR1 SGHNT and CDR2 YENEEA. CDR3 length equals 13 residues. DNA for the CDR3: TGTGCCAGCAGCTTACAGGAGAATACTGAAGCTTTCTTT. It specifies CASSLQENTEAFF.

The CDR3: CASSLFISGYGYTF. The CDR3 DNA reads as TGTGCCAGCAGTTTATTTATTTCTGGATATGGCTACACCTTC. The chain employs TRBV28 and TRBJ1-2; D unresolved. The CDR3 length is 14 residues. Trimming stripped 1 base from V and 5 bases from J, with 11 bases between. CDR1 and CDR2 (germline): MDHEN, SYDVKM.

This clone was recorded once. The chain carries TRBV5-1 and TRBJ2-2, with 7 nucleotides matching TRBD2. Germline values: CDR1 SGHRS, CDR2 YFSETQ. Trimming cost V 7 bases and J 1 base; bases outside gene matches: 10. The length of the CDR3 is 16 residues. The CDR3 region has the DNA TGCGCCAGCGACGAGGGAGCGGGAAGGAACACCGGGGAGCTGTTTTTT. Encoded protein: CASDEGAGRNTGELFF.

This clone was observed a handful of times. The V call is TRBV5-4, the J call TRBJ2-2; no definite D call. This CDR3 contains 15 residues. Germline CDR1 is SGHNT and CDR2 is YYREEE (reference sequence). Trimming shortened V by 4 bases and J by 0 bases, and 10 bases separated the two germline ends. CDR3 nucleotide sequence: TGTGCCAGCAGCCCGAAGTCCGCGAACACCGGGGAGCTGTTTTTT. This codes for CASSPKSANTGELFF.

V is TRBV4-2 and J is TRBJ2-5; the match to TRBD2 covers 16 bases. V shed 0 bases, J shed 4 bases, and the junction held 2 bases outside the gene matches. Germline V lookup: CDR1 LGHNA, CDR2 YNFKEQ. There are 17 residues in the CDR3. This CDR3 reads CASSQDGTSGGAETQYF. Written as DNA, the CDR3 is TGTGCCAGCAGCCAAGATGGGACTAGCGGGGGGGCAGAGACCCAGTACTTC.

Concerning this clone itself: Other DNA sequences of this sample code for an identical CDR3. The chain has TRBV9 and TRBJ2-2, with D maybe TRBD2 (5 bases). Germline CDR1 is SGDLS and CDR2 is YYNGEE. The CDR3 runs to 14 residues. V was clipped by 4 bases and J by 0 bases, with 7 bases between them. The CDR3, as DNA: TGTGCCAGCAGCCCGGGGACGAACACCGGGGAGCTGTTTTTT. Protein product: CASSPGTNTGELFF.

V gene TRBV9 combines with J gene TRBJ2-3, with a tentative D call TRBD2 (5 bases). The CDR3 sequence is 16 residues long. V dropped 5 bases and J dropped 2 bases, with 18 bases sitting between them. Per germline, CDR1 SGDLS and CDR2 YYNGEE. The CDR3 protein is CASSLFSGVNTDTQYF. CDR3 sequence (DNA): TGTGCCAGCAGTCTATTCAGCGGCGTCAACACAGATACGCAGTATTTT.